Below are 11 T cell receptor beta chains sequenced from a single sample in a study of technical replicates of blood from four donors. TCRdb keeps only in-frame clones here, not all; method: immunoSEQ multiplex PCR. The sample contains 95,000 or so clones, approximately 95% of which appear only once. The sample taken for sequencing was T cells isolated from PBMCs. These receptors all come from a human donor in good health.

The genes are TRBV25-1 and TRBJ2-2; TRBD2 agrees at 11 bases. The CDR3 length is 17 residues. Germline lookup yields CDR1 MGHDK and CDR2 SYGVNS. The V and J ends lost 6 bases and 7 bases, in that order; junction bases with no gene match: 13. CDR3 residues: CASSYLSGRGRNGELFF. CDR3 DNA: TGTGCCAGCAGCTATCTTAGCGGGAGGGGCCGGAACGGGGAGCTGTTTTTT.

This chain connects TRBV2 to TRBJ2-3; D possibly corresponds to TRBD2 (5 bases). Germline values: CDR1 SNHLY, CDR2 FYNNEI. V lost 7 bases and J lost 1, with 12 bases in between. This CDR3 region has 14 residues. CDR3 in DNA: TGTGCCAGCACCGCCTCGGAGGGCACAGATACGCAGTATTTT. Translation: CASTASEGTDTQYF.

This rearrangement joins TRBV2 to TRBJ1-4; the match to TRBD1 covers 9 bases. The CDR3 totals 12 residues. V shed 8 bases and J 10 bases; nucleotides not matched to a gene: 5. Looked up from germline, CDR1 is SNHLY and CDR2 is FYNNEI. In nucleotides, the CDR3 is TGTGCCAGCTGGGGACAGGGCGGAAAACTGTTTTTT. It codes for CASWGQGGKLFF.

The genes are TRBV7-2 and TRBJ1-2; unclear D gene. Trimming left V 1 base short and J 5 bases short, with 5 bases between. The CDR3 covers 12 residues. CDR1 and CDR2 from the germline V gene are SGHTA and FQGNSA. DNA of the CDR3: TGTGCCAGCAGCTTAGGAGGGTATGGCTACACCTTC. Translating it yields CASSLGGYGYTF.

The chain uses TRBV7-2 and TRBJ2-1; TRBD2 is a possible D gene (5 bases). This CDR3 is built from 15 residues. CDR1 is SGHTA, CDR2 FQGNSA, per germline. V was cut by 2 bases and J by 0 bases, with 8 bases left in between. CDR3 loop: CASSLIGGSYNEQFF. CDR3 nucleotides: TGTGCCAGCAGCTTAATAGGAGGCTCCTACAATGAGCAGTTCTTC. Complete variable domain (other parts from reference TRBV7-2 and TRBJ2-1): GAGVSQSPSNKVTEKGKDVELRCDPISGHTALYWYRQSLGQGLEFLIYFQGNSAPDKSGLPSDRFSAERTGGSVSTLTIQRTQQEDSAVYLCASSLIGGSYNEQFFGPGTRLTVL.

V and J are TRBV7-3 and TRBJ2-3; D is possibly TRBD1 (5 bases). V was trimmed by 3 bases and J by 2 bases, leaving 9 bases between them. The CDR3 contains 14 residues. Germline V gene lookup returns CDR1 SGHTA and CDR2 FQGTGA. The CDR3 sequence: CASSFDRFTDTQYF. The CDR3 DNA is TGTGCCAGCAGCTTTGACAGATTCACAGATACGCAGTATTTT. Based on the CDR3 plus reference TRBV7-3 and TRBJ2-3, the full variable domain is GAGVSQTPSNKVTEKGKYVELRCDPISGHTALYWYRQSLGQGPEFLIYFQGTGAADDSGLPNDRFFAVRPEGSVSTLKIQRTERGDSAVYLCASSFDRFTDTQYFGPGTRLTVL.

This chain joins TRBV5-1 and TRBJ2-7; the match to TRBD1 covers 9 bases. Looked up from germline, CDR1 is SGHRS and CDR2 is YFSETQ. J was trimmed by 5 bases and V by 3 bases; bases with no gene match: 3. This CDR3 has 13 residues. The CDR3 nucleotides are TGCGCCAGCAGCTGGGACAGGGCCGACGAGCAGTACTTC. Protein: CASSWDRADEQYF.

V usage is TRBV2 and J usage is TRBJ2-7; D gene ambiguous. There are 13 residues in the CDR3. Germline lookup yields CDR1 SNHLY and CDR2 FYNNEI. Deletions cut 8 bases from V and 7 bases from J, with 18 bases between. The CDR3 loop is CASFQSRVGEQYF. The CDR3 DNA is TGTGCCAGCTTTCAAAGTCGGGTTGGAGAGCAGTACTTC.

The genes are TRBV25-1 and TRBJ2-7, with a weak D call TRBD1 (5 bases). The V gene's germline CDR1 is MGHDK and CDR2 SYGVNS. This CDR3 has 15 amino acids. The V gene lost 3 bases and the J gene lost 5 bases, with 17 bases spanning the gap. The CDR3 loop reads CASSEYAGFDHEQYF. CDR3 nucleotide sequence: TGTGCCAGCAGTGAGTATGCAGGGTTCGATCACGAGCAGTACTTC.

As DNA, the CDR3 is TGTGCCAGCAGCTTACGGCTTGGGACAGTCTACGAGCAGTACTTC. It is translated as CASSLRLGTVYEQYF. The chain combines TRBV7-2 with TRBJ2-7; 7 bases match TRBD1. CDR1 is SGHTA and CDR2 is FQGNSA in the germline V gene. CDR3 length: 15 residues. Trimming took 2 bases from V and 3 from J; bases not matched to a gene: 7.

As concerns this clone: This same CDR3 is encoded by further DNA sequences in the sample. The genes are TRBV7-2 and TRBJ2-3; maybe TRBD2 (5 bases). This CDR3 has 14 residues. CDR1 SGHTA and CDR2 FQGNSA come from the germline V gene. V was pared by 0 bases and J by 1 base, with 5 bases between. The CDR3 protein is CASSLAGGTDTQYF. In nucleotides, the CDR3 is TGTGCCAGCAGCTTAGCGGGAGGCACAGATACGCAGTATTTT.